This T cell receptor (beta chain) appears in the sequencing data of a study of cytomegalovirus exposure and HLA in healthy donors. Study-wide findings and caveats: TRBV6-2, TRBV6-3 and some other V segments were unresolvable in 87-base-pair reads. Only CMV serostatus was available as immune exposure information. The authors assumed roughly uniform sequencing depth across donors for presence/absence analyses.

This cohort consisted of healthy bone marrow donors. For this clone: Its antigen is not identified.

Use of 60 Vbeta and 13 Jbeta primers characterized the PCR. Clones were sequenced by immunoSEQ multiplex PCR, and TCRdb holds only the in-frame ones, with some missing. The sample lists tens of thousands of clones, more than 70% occurring once. With 4 bases clipped from V and 6 bases from J, the junction kept 5 bases outside the gene matches. Germline values: CDR1 SGHNT, CDR2 YENEEA. The CDR3 is 14 amino acids. The sample was PBMCs. The sequence came from a woman aged 40 to 50 in good health and CMV-seropositive. This rearrangement joins TRBV11-3 to TRBJ1-3; 8 bases match TRBD1. The CDR3 region is CASSSRQGQNTIYF. DNA of the CDR3: TGTGCCAGCAGCTCTCGACAGGGGCAAAACACCATATATTTT.